The 11 T cell receptor beta chains below all came from one sample that was sequenced in a study of T cell repertoires in cytomegalovirus infection. These receptors are not linked to any known antigen. TCRdb passed the reads through MiXCR, listing each CDR3 protein once. The sample contains a few hundred thousand distinct CDR3 sequences, about 44% of which appear only once. Specimen: cultured PBMCs, collected from culture after CMV antigen stimulation. These receptor sequences come from a human donor in good health (CMV status not recorded). Some clones in this sample may be carry-over from other donors' samples.

The rearrangement links TRBV5-1 to TRBJ2-4, with D possibly matching TRBD1 (6 bases). The CDR3 contains 14 residues. Germline CDR1 and CDR2: SGHRS and YFSETQ. Trimming removed 0 bases from V and 8 bases from J, with 12 bases in between. CDR3 amino acids: CASSLETGRDIQYF. The CDR3 nucleotides are TGCGCCAGCAGCTTGGAGACAGGACGGGACATTCAGTACTTC. The full variable domain, its missing parts supplied by reference TRBV5-1 and TRBJ2-4, is KAGVTQTPRYLIKTRGQQVTLSCSPISGHRSVSWYQQTPGQGLQFLFEYFSETQRNKGNFPGRFSGRQFSNSRSEMNVSTLELGDSALYLCASSLETGRDIQYFGAGTRLSVL.

This clonotype has just a few counts. As DNA, the CDR3 is TGTGCCAGCAGCTTGGTAGCTTTTGGCTACGAGCAGTACTTC. As protein: CASSLVAFGYEQYF. The chain combines TRBV7-8 with TRBJ2-7; unclear D gene. The V end was cut by 3 bases, the J end by 3 bases, with 12 bases between. CDR3 length: 14 residues. From germline, CDR1 is SGHVS and CDR2 FQNEAQ. Filled out from reference TRBV7-8 and TRBJ2-7, the complete variable domain reads GAGVSQSPRYKVAKRGQDVALRCDPISGHVSLFWYQQALGQGPEFLTYFQNEAQLDKSGLPSDRFFAERPEGSVSTLKIQRTQQEDSAVYLCASSLVAFGYEQYFGPGTRLTVT.

A few counts support this clonotype. The chain employs TRBV20-1 and TRBJ1-4; the D is unclear. V lost 6 bases, J lost 5 bases, and 4 bases lay in between. This CDR3 comprises 10 residues. Germline loops: CDR1 DFQATT, CDR2 SNEGSKA (reference sequence). In DNA form, the CDR3 reads TGCAGTGCCGAGAATGAAAAACTGTTTTTT. Encoded protein: CSAENEKLFF.

This clonotype was recorded a few times. The V gene is TRBV28, the J gene TRBJ2-7, with 8 bases matching TRBD2. V was clipped by 5 bases and J by 4 bases; unmatched bases: 7. Germline V CDR1 and CDR2: MDHEN, SYDVKM. This CDR3 region has 14 residues. CDR3 residues: CASSVLAGWYEQYF. The CDR3, as DNA: TGTGCCAGCAGTGTGTTAGCGGGGTGGTACGAGCAGTACTTC. The full variable domain, rest sourced from reference TRBV28 and TRBJ2-7, is DVKVTQSSRYLVKRTGEKVFLECVQDMDHENMFWYRQDPGLGLRLIYFSYDVKMKEKGDIPEGYSVSREKKERFSLILESASTNQTSMYLCASSVLAGWYEQYFGPGTRLTVT.

The chain uses TRBV6-6 and TRBJ2-3, with D perhaps TRBD1 or TRBD2 (5 bases each). V dropped 9 bases and J dropped 0 bases, with 13 bases sitting between them. The CDR3 is 14 amino acids. Germline values: CDR1 MNHNY, CDR2 SVGAGI (reference sequence). CDR3 residues: CASTTGTSTDTQYF. The CDR3 DNA follows: TGTGCCAGTACCACCGGGACGAGCACAGATACGCAGTATTTT.

This chain connects TRBV7-2 to TRBJ1-5; D possibly corresponds to TRBD1 (6 bases). Trimming cost V 5 bases and J 4 bases, with 15 bases left between them. Germline CDR1 is SGHTA and CDR2 is FQGNSA. CDR3 length equals 15 residues. Here the CDR3 reads CASSRGPGLNQPQHF. The CDR3 DNA is TGTGCCAGCAGCCGGGGGCCGGGGCTTAATCAGCCCCAGCATTTT.

In its sample, this clonotype was seen a few times. V and J are TRBV7-2 and TRBJ2-3, with TRBD2 matching over 12 bases. This CDR3 is 19 amino acids long. The germline CDR1 and CDR2 sequences are SGHTA and FQGNSA. J lost 0 bases, V lost 1 base, and 8 bases had no gene match. The CDR3 region is CASSLVPGLAGTSTDTQYF. The CDR3 DNA is TGTGCCAGCAGCTTAGTTCCCGGACTAGCGGGGACGAGCACAGATACGCAGTATTTT.

This clonotype occurred a few times. This chain links TRBV7-6 with TRBJ1-5, with 8 positions matching TRBD1. V lost 1 base, J lost 5 bases, and 7 bases stayed unmatched. CDR1 SGHVS and CDR2 FNYEAQ come from the germline V gene. This CDR3 is built from 16 residues. For the CDR3, the DNA is TGTGCCAGCAGCTTAGTCAGGGGGCTTGTCCATCAGCCCCAGCATTTT. Protein: CASSLVRGLVHQPQHF.

The V call is TRBV7-2, the J call TRBJ2-7, with 7 bases matching TRBD2. V dropped 2 bases and J dropped 6; count of bases not matched to a gene: 7. CDR1 and CDR2 from the germline V gene are SGHTA and FQGNSA. This CDR3 region has 14 residues. CDR3 amino acids: CASSLSLAAREQYF. The CDR3, as DNA: TGTGCCAGCAGCTTAAGTCTAGCGGCTCGCGAGCAGTACTTC.

With regard to this clonotype: One end of the junction does not line up with germline, which may come from a read error. The CDR3 sequence is CASRGQGIQETQYF. The CDR3, as DNA: TGTGCCAGCAGGGGACAGGGGATACAGGAGACCCAGTACTTC. This chain links TRBV4-1 with TRBJ2-5; TRBD1 matches 10 bases. This CDR3 contains 14 residues. In germline, CDR1 is MGHRA, CDR2 YSYEKL.

CDR3 bases: TGTGCCAGCAGTTTAAAAAGGGAAGAGACCCAGTACTTC. It yields the protein CASSLKREETQYF. The chain employs TRBV27 and TRBJ2-5; D call uncertain. The V gene's germline CDR1 is MNHEY and CDR2 SMNVEV (reference sequence). V was shortened by 2 bases and J by 3 bases, with 7 bases between the two germline ends. This CDR3 spans 13 amino acids.